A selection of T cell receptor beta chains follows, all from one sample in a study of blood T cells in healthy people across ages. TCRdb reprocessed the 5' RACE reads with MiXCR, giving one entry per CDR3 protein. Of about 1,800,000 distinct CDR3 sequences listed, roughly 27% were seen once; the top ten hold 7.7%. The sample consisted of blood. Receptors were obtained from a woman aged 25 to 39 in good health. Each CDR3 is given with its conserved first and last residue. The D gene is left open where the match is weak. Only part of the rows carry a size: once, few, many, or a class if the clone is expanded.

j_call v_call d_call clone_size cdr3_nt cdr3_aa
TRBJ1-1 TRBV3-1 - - TGTGCCAGCAGGCTTAACAGCGACACTGAAGCTTTCTTT CASRLNSDTEAFF
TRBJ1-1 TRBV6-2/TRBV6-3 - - TGTGCCAGCAGGTCACAGGGCATGAACACTGAAGCTTTCTTT CASRSQGMNTEAFF
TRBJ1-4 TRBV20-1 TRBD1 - TGCAGTGCGGGACAGGGGGCGAGGGAAAAACTGTTTTTT CSAGQGAREKLFF
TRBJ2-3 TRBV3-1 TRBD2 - TGTACCAGCAGCCATTGGACTAGCGGGAGCTCAGATACGCAGTATTTT CTSSHWTSGSSDTQYF
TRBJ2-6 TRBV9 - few TGTGCCAGCAGCGTAGAGGCAGCTGGGGCCAACGTCCTGACTTTC CASSVEAAGANVLTF
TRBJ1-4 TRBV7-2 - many TGCGCCAGCAGCCTGACCAGGGAAAAACTGTTTTTT CASSLTREKLFF
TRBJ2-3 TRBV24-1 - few TGTGCCACGCGCGGGGGCGGGGGACCCACAGATACGCAGTATTTT CATRGGGGPTDTQYF
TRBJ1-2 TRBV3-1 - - TGTGCCAGCAGCCTCATGGTGGGCTATGGCTACACCTTC CASSLMVGYGYTF
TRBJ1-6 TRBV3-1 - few TGTGCCAGCAGCCGAGAATCTACCTATAATTCACCCCTCCACTTT CASSRESTYNSPLHF
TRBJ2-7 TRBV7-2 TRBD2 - TGTGCCCTCAGCTTAGGGGGCGGGAGGGCCTCCTACGAGCAGTACTTC CALSLGGGRASYEQYF
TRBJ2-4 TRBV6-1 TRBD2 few TGTGCCACCTACCTTTGGGCGGGAGCGTGCCATGAGCAGTACTTC CATYLWAGACHEQYF